These 26 T cell receptor beta chains were all obtained from the same sample, sequenced in a study of blood T cell repertoires in COVID-19. The method was immunoSEQ multiplex PCR; TCRdb's version includes in-frame clones alone and lacks a portion of them. The data contain 35,000 to 45,000 clones, 91% of them seen just once; the ten biggest clones take up 5.5% to 7%. The material sequenced was peripheral blood. These receptors came from a woman older than 75 with acute or convalescent COVID-19.

V usage is TRBV30 and J usage is TRBJ1-1; possible D gene TRBD1, 5 bases. Germline V lookup: CDR1 GTSNPN, CDR2 SVGIG (reference sequence). The V gene lost 0 bases and the J gene lost 6 bases, with 26 bases spanning the gap. The CDR3 loop spans 18 amino acids. The DNA of the CDR3 is TGTGCCTGGAGTGTGCCCTCGAGAAGGCCTGGCGGGGCCGCTGAAGCTTTCTTT. The encoded protein is CAWSVPSRRPGGAAEAFF.

The chain joins TRBV7-2 to TRBJ2-7, with D tentatively TRBD2 (6 bases). This CDR3 has 12 amino acids. Trimming left V 4 bases short and J 5 bases short, with 9 bases between. Per the germline V gene, CDR1 is SGHTA and CDR2 is FQGNSA. Written as DNA, the CDR3 is TGTGCCAGCAGCTGGGGGGACCACGAGCAGTACTTC. It encodes CASSWGDHEQYF.

The V and J genes are TRBV5-5 and TRBJ2-7; tentatively, D is TRBD1 (6 bases). Germline loops: CDR1 SGHKS, CDR2 YYEKEE (reference sequence). Between the trimmed V and J ends, which lost 6 bases and 0 bases, there was a span of 13 bases. The CDR3 has 14 residues. Written as DNA, the CDR3 is TGTGCCAGCATCAACAGGGTCCCCTCCTACGAGCAGTACTTC. Protein: CASINRVPSYEQYF.

This clone was seen only a few times. V is TRBV7-9 and J is TRBJ1-5; perhaps TRBD1 as D (5 bases). V was shortened by 1 base and J by 3 bases, with 16 bases between the two germline ends. Germline lookup yields CDR1 SEHNR and CDR2 FQNEAQ (reference sequence). The length of the CDR3 is 17 residues. CDR3 region: CASSLGAGGVFNQPQHF. The CDR3, as DNA: TGTGCCAGCAGCTTAGGGGCCGGAGGGGTCTTCAATCAGCCCCAGCATTTT.

This clone was seen more than once but under ten times. The chain is built from TRBV9 and TRBJ2-7; 8 nucleotides match TRBD1. J lost 0 bases, V lost 0 bases, and 2 bases had no gene match. CDR1 and CDR2 (germline): SGDLS, YYNGEE. The CDR3 is made up of 15 amino acids. In DNA, the CDR3 is TGTGCCAGCAGCGTAGGTGACAGGGGCTCCTACGAGCAGTACTTC. This gives the protein CASSVGDRGSYEQYF.

The chain couples TRBV6-5 to TRBJ2-1, with D perhaps TRBD2 (7 bases). Per germline, CDR1 MNHEY and CDR2 SVGAGI. The length of the CDR3 is 15 residues. Trimming cost V 6 bases and J 5 bases, with 17 bases left between them. CDR3 nucleotides: TGTGCCAGCAGGGGGGGGCCGCGCGGGAACAATGAGCAGTTCTTC. The encoded protein is CASRGGPRGNNEQFF.

This clone was recorded once. The chain links TRBV6-5 to TRBJ1-1; perhaps TRBD1 as D (5 bases). Germline V gene data show CDR1 as MNHEY and CDR2 as SVGAGI. This CDR3 contains 15 residues. With 8 bases removed from V and 4 bases from J, the gap between germline ends came to 20 bases. CDR3 in amino acids: CASSSASGGSTEAFF. The DNA of the CDR3 is TGTGCCAGCTCCTCCGCCTCCGGGGGTTCCACTGAAGCTTTCTTT.

The chain has TRBV30 and TRBJ1-2; TRBD1 is a possible D gene (5 bases). The CDR3 has 12 residues. CDR1 is GTSNPN, CDR2 SVGIG, per germline (reference sequence). Between the trimmed V and J ends, which lost 5 bases and 7 bases, there was a span of 14 bases. The CDR3 spells CAWGSGPPGYTF. For the CDR3, the DNA is TGTGCCTGGGGATCAGGGCCACCTGGCTACACCTTC.

The chain has TRBV30 and TRBJ2-2, with 12 bases aligning to TRBD2. Germline CDR1 and CDR2: GTSNPN and SVGIG (reference sequence). With V trimmed by 3 bases and J by 6 bases, 17 bases remained unmatched. This CDR3 comprises 19 residues. The CDR3 protein is CAWRGGASGGARSPGELFF. The CDR3 region has the DNA TGTGCCTGGAGGGGGGGCGCTAGCGGGGGGGCCCGTTCTCCCGGGGAGCTGTTTTTT.

The rearrangement links TRBV6-2 or TRBV6-3 to TRBJ2-5; 12 nucleotides agree with TRBD1. The germline CDR1 and CDR2 sequences are MNHEY and SVGEGT. The ends lost 4 bases at V and 5 bases at J; junction bases unmatched: 2. The CDR3 consists of 14 residues. CDR3 protein: CASSSGTGGETQYF. CDR3 nucleotides: TGTGCCAGCAGTTCTGGGACAGGGGGCGAGACCCAGTACTTC.

The J gene is TRBJ1-6, the V gene TRBV6-5; TRBD1 matches 7 bases. Looked up from germline, CDR1 is MNHEY and CDR2 is SVGAGI. The CDR3 has 16 residues. Trimming at V came to 0 bases and at J to 10 bases, leaving 9 bases not matched to a gene. The CDR3 is CASSYSKGARESPLHF. CDR3 DNA sequence: TGTGCCAGCAGTTACTCCAAGGGGGCGCGGGAATCACCCCTCCACTTT.

This clone appeared a single time. V usage is TRBV2 and J usage is TRBJ1-2; a weak D match, TRBD1 (5 bases). This CDR3 spans 13 amino acids. The germline gives CDR1 SNHLY, CDR2 FYNNEI. V dropped 6 bases and J dropped 3 bases, with 11 bases sitting between them. The CDR3 loop is CASRGEGDYGYTF. CDR3 sequence (DNA): TGTGCCAGCAGAGGGGAAGGCGACTATGGCTACACCTTC.

V usage is TRBV5-1 and J usage is TRBJ2-1; the match to TRBD1 covers 9 bases. The CDR3 is 14 residues long. Germline V gene lookup returns CDR1 SGHRS and CDR2 YFSETQ. V lost 3 bases and J lost 6; bases outside the gene matches: 4. The CDR3 region has the DNA TGCGCCAGCAGCTCACAGGGGGCTGGCAATGAGCAGTTCTTC. It specifies CASSSQGAGNEQFF. Drawing the rest from reference TRBV5-1 and TRBJ2-1, the complete variable domain is KAGVTQTPRYLIKTRGQQVTLSCSPISGHRSVSWYQQTPGQGLQFLFEYFSETQRNKGNFPGRFSGRQFSNSRSEMNVSTLELGDSALYLCASSSQGAGNEQFFGPGTRLTVL.

This clone was seen only once. The J gene is TRBJ1-4, the V gene TRBV2, with TRBD1 identical over 11 bases. The V gene's germline CDR1 is SNHLY and CDR2 FYNNEI. This CDR3 region has 14 residues. The trim removed 6 bases at V and 7 bases at J, leaving 4 bases unmatched. The CDR3 loop reads CASRVDRGLEKLFF. The DNA for the CDR3 is TGTGCCAGCAGGGTGGACAGGGGGCTTGAAAAACTGTTTTTT.

The chain recombines TRBV7-2 with TRBJ1-2; D might be TRBD1 (6 bases). CDR3 length: 17 residues. V lost 1 base to trimming and J lost 11 bases, with 26 bases between them. Per germline, CDR1 SGHTA and CDR2 FQGNSA. CDR3 sequence reads: CASSLGPDRSSLSGYTF. In DNA, the CDR3 is TGTGCCAGCAGCTTAGGCCCCGACAGGTCCTCGTTGAGTGGGTACACCTTC.

The gene calls are TRBV5-5 and TRBJ2-2, with D maybe TRBD1 (5 bases). Germline CDR1 and CDR2: SGHKS and YYEKEE (reference sequence). The CDR3 is 14 amino acids. V lost 0 bases, J lost 6 bases, and 9 bases lay in between. The CDR3 protein is CASSLEGVSGELFF. The CDR3 DNA follows: TGTGCCAGCAGCTTGGAAGGGGTTTCCGGGGAGCTGTTTTTT.

V and J are TRBV7-2 and TRBJ1-6, with a possible D match to TRBD1 (5 bases). The CDR3 runs to 17 residues. The germline V and J ends were trimmed by 4 bases and 3 bases, with 16 bases remaining between them. Germline V gene sequence: CDR1 SGHTA, CDR2 FQGNSA. This CDR3 is CASSSTITGNYNSPLHF. The CDR3 DNA sequence: TGTGCCAGCAGCTCAACGATAACAGGAAACTATAATTCACCCCTCCACTTT.

The chain carries TRBV9 and TRBJ2-3; D remains ambiguous. The CDR3 has 15 amino acids. CDR1 SGDLS and CDR2 YYNGEE come from the germline V gene. Trimming removed 0 bases from V and 1 base from J, with 9 bases in between. CDR3 protein: CASSVDPGRTDTQYF. The CDR3 nucleotides read TGTGCCAGCAGCGTAGACCCAGGCCGCACAGATACGCAGTATTTT. Complete variable domain (other parts from reference TRBV9 and TRBJ2-3): DSGVTQTPKHLITATGQRVTLRCSPRSGDLSVYWYQQSLDQGLQFLIQYYNGEERAKGNILERFSAQQFPDLHSELNLSSLELGDSALYFCASSVDPGRTDTQYFGPGTRLTVL.

The chain has TRBV19 and TRBJ1-2, with a tentative D call TRBD1 (5 bases). The V and J ends lost 3 bases and 6 bases respectively, with 17 bases between them. This CDR3 comprises 15 residues. Germline V CDR1 and CDR2: LNHDA, SQIVND (reference sequence). The CDR3 DNA reads TGTGCCAGTAGTATCGAGGCAGGGTATTGGGATGGCTACACCTTC. This encodes CASSIEAGYWDGYTF. Drawing the rest from reference TRBV19 and TRBJ1-2, the complete variable domain is DGGITQSPKYLFRKEGQNVTLSCEQNLNHDAMYWYRQDPGQGLRLIYYSQIVNDFQKGDIAEGYSVSREKKESFPLTVTSAQKNPTAFYLCASSIEAGYWDGYTFGSGTRLTVV.

V is TRBV10-3 and J is TRBJ1-1, with a weak D call TRBD1 (5 bases). V was trimmed by 6 bases and J by 4 bases, leaving 15 bases between them. This CDR3 is built from 14 residues. Looked up from germline, CDR1 is ENHRY and CDR2 is SYGVKD. The DNA of the CDR3 is TGTGCCATCAGCCCACAGAAGGGACTCACTGAAGCTTTCTTT. It codes for CAISPQKGLTEAFF.

The chain has TRBV6-2 or TRBV6-3 and TRBJ2-2; 8 nucleotides align to TRBD2. The V segment lost 2 bases and the J segment 5 bases; nucleotides outside the gene matches: 4. Looked up from germline, CDR1 is MNHEY and CDR2 is SVGEGT. The CDR3 sequence is 15 residues long. CDR3 coding DNA: TGTGCCAGCAGTTACGGACCGGGGGGGACCGGGGAGCTGTTTTTT. Protein: CASSYGPGGTGELFF.

The V and J genes are TRBV30 and TRBJ1-6; 10 bases agree with TRBD1. Germline loops: CDR1 GTSNPN, CDR2 SVGIG (reference sequence). The CDR3 extends over 14 amino acids. V lost 2 bases, J lost 8 bases, and 3 bases stayed unmatched. CDR3 nucleotides: TGTGCCTGGAGTACCGGACAGGGGGATTCACCCCTCCACTTT. It specifies CAWSTGQGDSPLHF.

The rearrangement joins TRBV29-1 to TRBJ2-1; TRBD2 aligns across 11 bases. The CDR3 contains 15 residues. V dropped 4 bases and J dropped 5; count of bases not matched to a gene: 7. Germline CDR1 SQVTM, CDR2 ANQGSEA. DNA for the CDR3: TGCAGCGTTGCCCGAATAGCGGGGGGGAACAATGAGCAGTTCTTC. It translates to CSVARIAGGNNEQFF.

The chain is built from TRBV2 and TRBJ2-4; D is ambiguous. This CDR3 is built from 10 residues. The V and J ends lost 4 bases and 9 bases respectively, with 4 bases between them. The germline V gene encodes CDR1 SNHLY and CDR2 FYNNEI. This CDR3 reads CASSGGIQYF. The CDR3, as DNA: TGTGCCAGCAGTGGAGGCATTCAGTACTTC. Complete variable domain (other parts from reference TRBV2 and TRBJ2-4): EPEVTQTPSHQVTQMGQEVILRCVPISNHLYFYWYRQILGQKVEFLVSFYNNEISEKSEIFDDQFSVERPDGSNFTLKIRSTKLEDSAMYFCASSGGIQYFGAGTRLSVL.

The chain couples TRBV4-2 to TRBJ2-3; 13 positions match TRBD2. V lost 4 bases, J lost 3 bases, and 4 bases stayed unmatched. Per germline, CDR1 LGHNA and CDR2 YNFKEQ. The CDR3 consists of 16 residues. CDR3 sequence (DNA): TGTGCCAGCAGCCCCGGGACTAGCGGGATGACAGATACGCAGTATTTT. It yields the protein CASSPGTSGMTDTQYF.

This chain links TRBV7-2 with TRBJ2-3, with D perhaps TRBD1 (6 bases). CDR1 is SGHTA and CDR2 is FQGNSA in the germline V gene. V lost 2 bases and J 0 bases, leaving 9 bases between the germline ends. The CDR3 covers 15 residues. The CDR3 spells CASSLQDSSTDTQYF. CDR3 coding DNA: TGTGCCAGCAGCTTACAGGACAGTAGCACAGATACGCAGTATTTT.